This entry lists 25 T cell receptor beta chains sequenced from one sample in a study of T cells in Graves' hyperthyroidism and ophthalmopathy. Researchers took RNA transcripts and amplified the TCR beta CDR3 regions from them. Initially, a first-round RT-PCR of the TCR CDR3 employed the HTBI primer set. TCRdb processed the multiplex PCR reads anew with MiXCR; each CDR3 protein has one entry. The sample comprises under 350,000 distinct CDR3 sequences, 13% of which are singletons, and more than 7.5% rests with the top ten. The sequenced material came from blood. The receptors come from a woman in her thirties with Graves' hyperthyroidism that later progressed to Graves' ophthalmopathy.

This clonotype has at least ten counts. The V gene is TRBV2, the J gene TRBJ2-3, with 8 bases lining up with TRBD1. The CDR3 sequence is 15 residues long. CDR1 and CDR2 from the germline V gene are SNHLY and FYNNEI. Trimming cost V 9 bases and J 6 bases; bases outside gene matches: 14. CDR3 loop: CASKAWGQVGDTQYF. The CDR3 bases are TGTGCCAGTAAAGCCTGGGGACAGGTGGGGGATACGCAGTATTTT.

The table lists this clonotype with many counts. The V gene is TRBV5-1, the J gene TRBJ2-1; 7 bases are a match to TRBD1. Germline-derived CDR1 and CDR2 are SGHRS and YFSETQ. J was trimmed by 9 bases and V by 6 bases; bases with no gene match: 9. This CDR3 is 13 amino acids long. CDR3 sequence reads: CASNSGTAIEQFF. CDR3 in DNA: TGCGCCAGCAACTCCGGGACAGCAATTGAGCAGTTCTTC.

This clonotype occurred once. A read error may explain this, as a much larger clone is one base away. The chain links TRBV5-1 to TRBJ2-1; D is perhaps TRBD2 (5 bases). Trimming took 1 base from V and 8 from J, leaving 13 bases between them. CDR1 is SGHRS, CDR2 YFSETQ, per germline. The CDR3 consists of 14 residues. The CDR3 region is CASSLSPAGDEQFF. DNA of the CDR3: TGCGCCAGCAGCTTGTCTCCTGCGGGCGATGAGCAGTTCTTC.

This clonotype was observed at least ten times. This chain uses TRBV27 with TRBJ2-1; D is uncertain. Germline CDR1 reads MNHEY; CDR2 reads SMNVEV (reference sequence). The V gene lost 0 bases and the J gene lost 6 bases, with 12 bases spanning the gap. The CDR3 extends over 15 amino acids. The CDR3 reads CASSLSGRLANEQFF. The CDR3 region has the DNA TGTGCCAGCAGTTTATCCGGACGACTTGCCAATGAGCAGTTCTTC.

This clonotype was observed many times. The rearrangement uses TRBV4-1 and TRBJ1-2, with TRBD1 matching 9 bases. Trimming at V came to 5 bases and at J to 4 bases, leaving 11 bases not matched to a gene. Per the germline V gene, CDR1 is MGHRA and CDR2 is YSYEKL. This CDR3 comprises 16 residues. CDR3 sequence reads: CASSSPGGQGLYGYTF. The CDR3 bases are TGCGCCAGCAGCTCGCCTGGAGGACAGGGGCTCTATGGCTACACCTTC.

The V call is TRBV20-1, the J call TRBJ2-7, with TRBD2 matching over 11 bases. V was clipped by 3 bases and J by 3 bases; unmatched bases: 7. CDR1 is DFQATT, CDR2 SNEGSKA, per germline (reference sequence). The length of the CDR3 is 15 residues. CDR3 amino acids: CSARLRLAGRYEQYF. The DNA for the CDR3 is TGCAGTGCTAGGCTTAGACTAGCGGGACGCTACGAGCAGTACTTC.

This clonotype occurred a few times. The chain employs TRBV7-9 and TRBJ2-7; TRBD2 agrees at 13 bases. The J segment lost 2 bases and the V segment lost 1 base, leaving 17 bases of the junction unmatched. CDR3 length: 21 residues. CDR1 and CDR2 (germline): SEHNR, FQNEAQ (reference sequence). The CDR3 loop is CASSLGRWTSGSLSKPYEQYF. CDR3 DNA sequence: TGTGCCAGCAGCTTAGGAAGATGGACTAGCGGGAGCCTTAGTAAGCCCTACGAGCAGTACTTC.

This clonotype occurred many times. The chain carries TRBV2 and TRBJ2-7; D gene uncertain. The germline V gene has CDR1 SNHLY and CDR2 FYNNEI. The CDR3 spans 11 residues. Trimming removed 7 bases at V and 4 bases at J, with 8 bases between. CDR3 sequence (DNA): TGTGCCAGCATGGGTGGATACGAGCAGTACTTC. It translates to CASMGGYEQYF.

This clonotype has at least ten counts. The chain recombines TRBV7-9 with TRBJ2-1; 10 positions agree with TRBD2. The CDR3 covers 15 residues. Germline lookup yields CDR1 SEHNR and CDR2 FQNEAQ (reference sequence). The V and J ends lost 6 bases and 9 bases, in that order; junction bases with no gene match: 11. CDR3 in amino acids: CASSLDLAGVGEQFF. Here the CDR3 DNA reads TGTGCCAGCAGTCTGGATCTAGCGGGAGTCGGTGAGCAGTTCTTC.

This clonotype was detected a few times. The rearrangement links TRBV19 to TRBJ2-4, with 8 positions matching TRBD2. This CDR3 is built from 13 residues. CDR1 and CDR2 from the germline V gene are LNHDA and SQIVND (reference sequence). This CDR3 reads CASLGGRKNIQYF. The CDR3 DNA is TGTGCAAGCCTGGGCGGGAGGAAAAACATTCAGTACTTC.

This clonotype was counted ten times or more. The genes are TRBV4-1 and TRBJ2-1; D ambiguous. Germline loops: CDR1 MGHRA, CDR2 YSYEKL. Trimming removed 4 bases from V and 4 bases from J, with 8 bases in between. The CDR3 spans 13 residues. The CDR3 DNA reads as TGCGCCAGCAGCCCCCCCGGGTACAATGAGCAGTTCTTC. Amino acid sequence: CASSPPGYNEQFF.

This clonotype was counted at least ten times. The chain is built from TRBV28 and TRBJ2-1, with TRBD2 identical over 7 bases. This CDR3 comprises 14 residues. The trim removed 4 bases at V and 6 bases at J, leaving 6 bases unmatched. Germline values: CDR1 MDHEN, CDR2 SYDVKM. The DNA for the CDR3 is TGTGCCAGCAGTTCTGAGGGAGGGGCCAATGAGCAGTTCTTC. Its protein product is CASSSEGGANEQFF.

There are many counts of this clonotype. The chain employs TRBV7-2 and TRBJ2-3; tentative D call: TRBD2 (7 bases). This CDR3 contains 15 residues. Germline CDR1 reads SGHTA; CDR2 reads FQGNSA. V was trimmed by 1 base and J by 6 bases, leaving 14 bases between them. CDR3: CASSLGGGSPDTQYF. CDR3 in DNA: TGTGCCAGCAGCTTAGGGGGGGGCTCCCCGGATACGCAGTATTTT.

This clonotype was observed at least ten times. CDR3 protein: CASSPGLAGVEETQYF. Written as DNA, the CDR3 is TGTGCCAGCAGCCCCGGACTAGCGGGAGTGGAGGAGACCCAGTACTTC. J is TRBJ2-5 and V is TRBV5-6, with 13 positions matching TRBD2. The trim removed 4 bases at V and 5 bases at J, leaving 8 bases unmatched. This CDR3 has 16 amino acids. Germline CDR1 is SGHDT and CDR2 is YYEEEE.

This clonotype was seen repeatedly, ten times or more. The rearrangement joins TRBV24-1 to TRBJ2-1, with TRBD2 identical over 11 bases. The CDR3 consists of 16 residues. Germline V gene data show CDR1 as KGHDR and CDR2 as SFDVKD. V dropped 1 base and J dropped 6; count of bases not matched to a gene: 4. In nucleotides, the CDR3 is TGTGCCACCAGTGATTTTGGGACTAGCGGACTCAATGAGCAGTTCTTC. Its protein is CATSDFGTSGLNEQFF.

The genes are TRBV10-3 and TRBJ1-2; 9 positions agree with TRBD1. V gave up 7 bases and J gave up 4 bases; unmatched junction bases: 16. Germline values: CDR1 ENHRY, CDR2 SYGVKD. The CDR3 covers 17 residues. Written as DNA, the CDR3 is TGTGCCATCACCCCATCCGGAGGGACAGGGACGGGCTATGGCTACACCTTC. Residues: CAITPSGGTGTGYGYTF.

The sample holds many counts of this clonotype. The chain has TRBV7-2 and TRBJ2-1; D is possibly TRBD2 (6 bases). Germline CDR1 SGHTA, CDR2 FQGNSA. Trimming removed 5 bases from V and 5 bases from J, with 16 bases in between. CDR3 length: 15 residues. The CDR3 is CASSPYGTGNNEQFF. The CDR3 region has the DNA TGTGCCAGCAGCCCCTATGGGACTGGCAACAATGAGCAGTTCTTC.

The gene calls are TRBV7-8 and TRBJ2-2; 7 positions agree with TRBD2. V shed 10 bases, J shed 3 bases, and the junction held 14 bases outside the gene matches. CDR1 is SGHVS, CDR2 FQNEAQ, per germline. The CDR3 has 16 amino acids. CDR3 in DNA: TGTGCCACTCAGCCCACAGGACTAGTTCACACCGGGGAGCTGTTTTTT. Protein product: CATQPTGLVHTGELFF.

This clonotype came up many times. This sequence joins TRBV27 and TRBJ2-1; TRBD2 matches 11 bases. Germline V CDR1 and CDR2: MNHEY, SMNVEV (reference sequence). The CDR3 contains 15 residues. With 1 base clipped from V and 7 bases from J, the junction kept 3 bases outside the gene matches. Written as DNA, the CDR3 is TGTGCCAGCAGTTTATGGCTAGCGGGAGGTAATGAGCAGTTCTTC. This codes for CASSLWLAGGNEQFF.

This clonotype came up many times. V gene TRBV3-1 combines with J gene TRBJ2-3, with D perhaps given as TRBD1 or TRBD2 (6 bases each). CDR1 and CDR2 (germline): LGHDT, YNNKEL (reference sequence). CDR3 length: 18 residues. Trimming took off 4 bases at V and 6 bases at J, with 26 bases between the two ends. CDR3: CASSPILGGGPEDDTQYF. The CDR3 coding sequence is TGTGCCAGCAGCCCAATTCTGGGGGGCGGGCCGGAGGATGATACGCAGTATTTT.

This clonotype was picked up many times. J is TRBJ2-2 and V is TRBV7-2; 7 bases line up with TRBD2. CDR1 and CDR2 from the germline V gene are SGHTA and FQGNSA. V lost 5 bases and J lost 5; bases outside the gene matches: 8. The CDR3 sequence is 15 residues long. The CDR3 nucleotides are TGTGCCAGCAGCCGGGACTACGGGGGAACCGGGGAGCTGTTTTTT. Its translation is CASSRDYGGTGELFF. Together with reference TRBV7-2 and TRBJ2-2, the CDR3 gives the full variable domain: GAGVSQSPSNKVTEKGKDVELRCDPISGHTALYWYRQSLGQGLEFLIYFQGNSAPDKSGLPSDRFSAERTGGSVSTLTIQRTQQEDSAVYLCASSRDYGGTGELFFGEGSRLTVL.

This clonotype was counted ten times or more. V usage is TRBV24-1 and J usage is TRBJ2-1; 9 bases agree with TRBD1. The CDR3 totals 14 residues. V was clipped by 5 bases and J by 7 bases; unmatched bases: 5. Germline V CDR1 and CDR2: KGHDR, SFDVKD. In nucleotides, the CDR3 is TGTGCCACCAGTGCACCGGGACAGGGTAATGAGCAGTTCTTC. Amino acids: CATSAPGQGNEQFF.

The table lists this clonotype with many counts. This chain joins TRBV12-3 or TRBV12-4 and TRBJ2-1; D not resolved. The V end was cut by 1 base, the J end by 6 bases, with 7 bases between. This CDR3 spans 13 amino acids. CDR3 coding DNA: TGTGCCAGCAGTTTAGGGGGAAGCAATGAGCAGTTCTTC. This sequence encodes CASSLGGSNEQFF.

This clonotype was observed a few times. The chain combines TRBV9 with TRBJ2-7; 10 bases fit TRBD2. The CDR3 sequence is 15 residues long. Germline CDR1 and CDR2: SGDLS and YYNGEE. The junction had 3 bases not matched to a gene; V was cut back by 3 bases and J by 0 bases. Here the CDR3 reads CASSAGTSVSYEQYF. CDR3 nucleotides: TGTGCCAGCAGCGCAGGGACTAGCGTCTCCTACGAGCAGTACTTC.

This clonotype showed up just a few times. The chain couples TRBV28 to TRBJ1-6; 7 bases fit TRBD1. CDR3 size: 15 residues. Germline V gene data show CDR1 as MDHEN and CDR2 as SYDVKM. The J segment lost 5 bases and the V segment lost 2 bases, leaving 3 bases of the junction unmatched. CDR3: CASSLEQGNNSPLHF. CDR3 in DNA: TGTGCCAGCAGTTTAGAACAGGGGAATAATTCACCCCTCCACTTT.